These T cell receptor beta chains were read from a single sample in a study of blood T cell repertoires in COVID-19. Sequencing was performed with immunoSEQ multiplex PCR; in TCRdb, only in-frame clones are kept and a portion is missing. The repertoire holds more than 95,000 clones, with approximately 81% as singletons. Sequencing used peripheral blood. These receptors all stem from a man aged 40-55 years with active or convalescent COVID-19. Each CDR3 is given with its conserved first and last residue. Fields, in order: clone size, V gene, J gene, D gene, CDR3 protein, CDR3 DNA. The D gene is left open where the match is weak. The listing skips clone size in some rows; elsewhere it reads once, few, many or a size class.

clone size: few
V gene: TRBV5-1
J gene: TRBJ2-7
D gene: TRBD1
CDR3 protein: CASSPRQGYEQYF
CDR3 DNA: TGCGCCAGCAGCCCACGACAGGGGTACGAGCAGTACTTC

clone size: -
V gene: TRBV29-1
J gene: TRBJ1-2
D gene: -
CDR3 protein: CSVTLGGTRGYTF
CDR3 DNA: TGCAGCGTGACGCTGGGGGGGACGCGCGGCTACACCTTC

clone size: -
V gene: TRBV6-2/TRBV6-3
J gene: TRBJ1-2
D gene: -
CDR3 protein: CASSHNTMGGYYGYTF
CDR3 DNA: TGTGCCAGCAGTCATAATACCATGGGCGGGTACTATGGCTACACCTTC

clone size: -
V gene: TRBV13
J gene: TRBJ1-2
D gene: TRBD1
CDR3 protein: CASSQRNRGAWYGYTF
CDR3 DNA: TGTGCCAGCAGCCAAAGGAACAGGGGGGCATGGTATGGCTACACCTTC

clone size: -
V gene: TRBV3-1/TRBV3-2
J gene: TRBJ2-2
D gene: -
CDR3 protein: CASNRANTGELFF
CDR3 DNA: TGTGCCAGCAACAGGGCCAACACCGGGGAGCTGTTTTTT

clone size: -
V gene: TRBV10-3
J gene: TRBJ1-5
D gene: -
CDR3 protein: CAISGSGSNQPQHF
CDR3 DNA: TGTGCCATCAGTGGGAGTGGAAGCAATCAGCCCCAGCATTTT

clone size: once
V gene: TRBV30
J gene: TRBJ2-7
D gene: -
CDR3 protein: CAWSATGTYEQYF
CDR3 DNA: TGTGCCTGGAGTGCTACAGGCACCTACGAGCAGTACTTC

clone size: -
V gene: TRBV5-1
J gene: TRBJ1-4
D gene: TRBD1
CDR3 protein: CASKGAGRNEKLFF
CDR3 DNA: TGCGCCAGCAAGGGGGCAGGGCGTAATGAAAAACTGTTTTTT

clone size: -
V gene: TRBV3-1/TRBV3-2
J gene: TRBJ2-1
D gene: TRBD2
CDR3 protein: CASSQEPSGNNEQFF
CDR3 DNA: TGTGCCAGCAGCCAAGAGCCTAGCGGTAACAATGAGCAGTTCTTC

clone size: -
V gene: TRBV3-1/TRBV3-2
J gene: TRBJ1-1
D gene: TRBD1
CDR3 protein: CASHQGGNTEAFF
CDR3 DNA: TGTGCCAGCCATCAGGGGGGGAACACTGAAGCTTTCTTT

clone size: -
V gene: TRBV27
J gene: TRBJ2-3
D gene: -
CDR3 protein: CASSGLSSAASTDTQYF
CDR3 DNA: TGTGCCAGCAGTGGACTCTCCTCTGCGGCTAGCACAGATACGCAGTATTTT

clone size: -
V gene: TRBV5-1
J gene: TRBJ2-5
D gene: -
CDR3 protein: CASSLVAGAQETQYF
CDR3 DNA: TGCGCCAGCAGCTTGGTTGCGGGGGCCCAAGAGACCCAGTACTTC

clone size: -
V gene: TRBV25-1
J gene: TRBJ2-1
D gene: -
CDR3 protein: CASRGALLEQFF
CDR3 DNA: TGTGCCTCCCGGGGAGCCCTCCTGGAGCAGTTCTTC

clone size: -
V gene: TRBV3-1/TRBV3-2
J gene: TRBJ1-5
D gene: -
CDR3 protein: CASSQDSGNQPQHF
CDR3 DNA: TGTGCCAGCAGCCAAGATAGTGGCAATCAGCCCCAGCATTTT

clone size: -
V gene: TRBV5-4
J gene: TRBJ2-1
D gene: TRBD2
CDR3 protein: CASSLGGIAGHNEQFF
CDR3 DNA: TGTGCCAGCAGCTTGGGAGGGATAGCGGGGCACAATGAGCAGTTCTTC

clone size: -
V gene: TRBV28
J gene: TRBJ2-1
D gene: TRBD2
CDR3 protein: CASSLAGGPINEQFF
CDR3 DNA: TGTGCCAGCAGTTTGGCGGGGGGGCCAATCAATGAGCAGTTCTTC

clone size: -
V gene: TRBV30
J gene: TRBJ2-5
D gene: -
CDR3 protein: CAWSRLREGTFETQYF
CDR3 DNA: TGTGCCTGGAGTAGATTGAGGGAGGGGACATTCGAGACCCAGTACTTC

clone size: -
V gene: TRBV28
J gene: TRBJ2-1
D gene: TRBD2
CDR3 protein: CASSPGGRAEQFF
CDR3 DNA: TGTGCCAGCAGCCCAGGAGGGAGGGCTGAGCAGTTCTTC

clone size: -
V gene: TRBV6-5
J gene: TRBJ1-5
D gene: -
CDR3 protein: CASSSLGGRNQPQHF
CDR3 DNA: TGTGCCAGCAGTTCCCTCGGGGGGAGGAATCAGCCCCAGCATTTT

clone size: -
V gene: TRBV27
J gene: TRBJ1-2
D gene: TRBD1
CDR3 protein: CASSSGTVIWYGYTF
CDR3 DNA: TGTGCCAGCAGTTCCGGGACAGTGATTTGGTATGGCTACACCTTC

clone size: -
V gene: TRBV2
J gene: TRBJ1-1
D gene: -
CDR3 protein: CASSEEVAGNTEAFF
CDR3 DNA: TGTGCCAGCAGTGAAGAGGTGGCGGGGAACACTGAAGCTTTCTTT

clone size: -
V gene: TRBV6-5
J gene: TRBJ1-2
D gene: TRBD1
CDR3 protein: CASSYQLGGRYGYTF
CDR3 DNA: TGTGCCAGCAGTTACCAATTAGGGGGCCGCTATGGCTACACCTTC